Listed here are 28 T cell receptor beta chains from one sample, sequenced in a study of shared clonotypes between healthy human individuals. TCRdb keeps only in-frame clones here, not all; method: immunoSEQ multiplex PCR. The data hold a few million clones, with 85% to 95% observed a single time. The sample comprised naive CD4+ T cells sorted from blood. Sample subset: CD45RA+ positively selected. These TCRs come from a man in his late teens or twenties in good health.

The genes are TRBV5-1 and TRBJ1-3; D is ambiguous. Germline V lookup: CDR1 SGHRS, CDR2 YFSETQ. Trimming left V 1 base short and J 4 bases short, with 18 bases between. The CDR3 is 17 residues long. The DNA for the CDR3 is TGCGCCAGCAGCTTGTTCCTCCTGCGCGACGGAGGAAACACCATATATTTT. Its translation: CASSLFLLRDGGNTIYF. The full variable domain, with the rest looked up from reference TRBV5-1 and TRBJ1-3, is KAGVTQTPRYLIKTRGQQVTLSCSPISGHRSVSWYQQTPGQGLQFLFEYFSETQRNKGNFPGRFSGRQFSNSRSEMNVSTLELGDSALYLCASSLFLLRDGGNTIYFGEGSWLTVV.

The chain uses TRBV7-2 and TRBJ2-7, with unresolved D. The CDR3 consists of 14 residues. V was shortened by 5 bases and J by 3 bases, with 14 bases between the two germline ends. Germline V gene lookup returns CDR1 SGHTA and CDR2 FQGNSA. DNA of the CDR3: TGTGCCAGCAGCGCGTTAGGGTTTCACTACGAGCAGTACTTC. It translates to CASSALGFHYEQYF.

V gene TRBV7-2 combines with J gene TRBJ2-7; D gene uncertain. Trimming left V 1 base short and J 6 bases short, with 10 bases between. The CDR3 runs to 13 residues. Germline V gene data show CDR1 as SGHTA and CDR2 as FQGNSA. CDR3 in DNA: TGTGCCAGCAGCTTAGATTCCGGGCGCGAGCAGTACTTC. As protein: CASSLDSGREQYF.

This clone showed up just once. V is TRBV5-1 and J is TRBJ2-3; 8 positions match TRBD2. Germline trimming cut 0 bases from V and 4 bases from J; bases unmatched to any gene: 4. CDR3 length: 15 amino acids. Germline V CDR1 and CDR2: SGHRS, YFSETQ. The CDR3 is CASSLEGLGADTQYF. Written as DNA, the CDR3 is TGCGCCAGCAGCTTGGAGGGACTAGGCGCAGATACGCAGTATTTT.

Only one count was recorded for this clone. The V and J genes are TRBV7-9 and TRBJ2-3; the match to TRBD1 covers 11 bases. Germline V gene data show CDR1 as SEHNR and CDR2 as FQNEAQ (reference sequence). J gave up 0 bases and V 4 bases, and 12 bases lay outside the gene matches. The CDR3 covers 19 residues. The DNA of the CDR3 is TGTGCCAGCAGCTCAAATATATGGACAGGGGGCTATAGCACAGATACGCAGTATTTT. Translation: CASSSNIWTGGYSTDTQYF.

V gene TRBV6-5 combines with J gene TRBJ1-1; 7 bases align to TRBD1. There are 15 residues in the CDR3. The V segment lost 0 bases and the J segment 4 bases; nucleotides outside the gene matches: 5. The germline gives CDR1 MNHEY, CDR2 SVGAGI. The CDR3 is CASSYSGGAITEAFF. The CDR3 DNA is TGTGCCAGCAGTTACTCAGGGGGCGCGATCACTGAAGCTTTCTTT.

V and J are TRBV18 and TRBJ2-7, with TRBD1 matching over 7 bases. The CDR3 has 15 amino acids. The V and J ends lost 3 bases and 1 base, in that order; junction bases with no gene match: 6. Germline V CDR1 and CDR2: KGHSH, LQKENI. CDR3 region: CASSPSTGRSYEQYF. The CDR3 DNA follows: TGTGCCAGCTCACCCTCGACAGGGCGGTCCTACGAGCAGTACTTC. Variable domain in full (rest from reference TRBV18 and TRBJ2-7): NAGVMQNPRHLVRRRGQEARLRCSPMKGHSHVYWYRQLPEEGLKFMVYLQKENIIDESGMPKERFSAEFPKEGPSILRIQQVVRGDSAAYFCASSPSTGRSYEQYFGPGTRLTVT.

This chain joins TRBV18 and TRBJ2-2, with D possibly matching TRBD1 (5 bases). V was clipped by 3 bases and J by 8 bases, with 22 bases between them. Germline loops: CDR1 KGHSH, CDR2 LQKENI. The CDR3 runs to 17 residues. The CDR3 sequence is CASSPSSQGSFSGELFF. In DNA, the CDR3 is TGTGCCAGCTCACCGTCTAGTCAGGGATCGTTTTCTGGGGAGCTGTTTTTT.

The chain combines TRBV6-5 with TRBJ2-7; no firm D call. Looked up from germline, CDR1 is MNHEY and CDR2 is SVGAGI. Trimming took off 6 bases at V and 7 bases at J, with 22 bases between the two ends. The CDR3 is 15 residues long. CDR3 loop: CASSLSPTSTFEQYF. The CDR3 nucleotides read TGTGCCAGCAGCCTCAGCCCCACCTCTACTTTTGAGCAGTACTTC.

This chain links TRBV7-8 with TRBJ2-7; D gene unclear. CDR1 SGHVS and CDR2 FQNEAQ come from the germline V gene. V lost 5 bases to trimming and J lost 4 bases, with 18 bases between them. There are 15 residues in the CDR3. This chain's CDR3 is CASSLVPETTYEQYF. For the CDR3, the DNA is TGTGCCAGCAGCCTCGTCCCGGAAACGACTTACGAGCAGTACTTC.

The CDR3 DNA is TGTGCCAGCAGCTTAAAGGCGGGAGGGGGGCACGAGCAGTACTTC. Amino acid sequence: CASSLKAGGGHEQYF. This chain connects TRBV7-2 to TRBJ2-7; TRBD2 matches 9 bases. The CDR3 runs 15 residues. CDR1 is SGHTA, CDR2 FQGNSA, per germline. Trimming took 2 bases from V and 5 from J; bases not matched to a gene: 7.

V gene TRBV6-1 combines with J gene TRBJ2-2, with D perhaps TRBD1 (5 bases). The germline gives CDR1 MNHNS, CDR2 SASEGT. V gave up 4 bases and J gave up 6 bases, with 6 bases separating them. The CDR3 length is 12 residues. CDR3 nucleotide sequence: TGTGCCAGCAGTGTCAGGGCCGGGGAGCTGTTTTTT. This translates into CASSVRAGELFF.

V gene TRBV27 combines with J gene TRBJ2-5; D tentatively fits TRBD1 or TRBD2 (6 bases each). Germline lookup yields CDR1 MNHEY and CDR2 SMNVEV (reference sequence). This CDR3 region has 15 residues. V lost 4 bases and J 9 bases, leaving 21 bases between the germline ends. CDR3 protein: CASSSRGGSFLAQYF. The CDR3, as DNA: TGTGCCAGCAGTTCCCGAGGGGGGTCCTTTTTGGCCCAGTACTTC.

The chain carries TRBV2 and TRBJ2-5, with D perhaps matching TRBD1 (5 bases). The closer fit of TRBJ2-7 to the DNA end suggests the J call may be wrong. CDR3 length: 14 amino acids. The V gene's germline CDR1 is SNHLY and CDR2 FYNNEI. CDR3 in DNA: TGTGCCAGCAGCCCCGGACACGGGCAGTACGAGCAGTACTTC. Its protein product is CASSPGHGQYEQYF.

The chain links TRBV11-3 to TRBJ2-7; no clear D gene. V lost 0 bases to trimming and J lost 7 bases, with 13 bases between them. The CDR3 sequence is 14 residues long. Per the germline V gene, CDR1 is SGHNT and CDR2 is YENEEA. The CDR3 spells CASSLDRAAREQYF. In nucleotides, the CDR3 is TGTGCCAGCAGCTTAGATAGGGCGGCGAGGGAGCAGTACTTC.

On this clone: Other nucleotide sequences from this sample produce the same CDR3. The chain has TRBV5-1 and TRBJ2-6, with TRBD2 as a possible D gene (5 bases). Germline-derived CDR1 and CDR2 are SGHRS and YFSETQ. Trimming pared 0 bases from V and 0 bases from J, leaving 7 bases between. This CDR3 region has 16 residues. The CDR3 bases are TGCGCCAGCAGCTTGGTGGCGGGCTCTGGGGCCAACGTCCTGACTTTC. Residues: CASSLVAGSGANVLTF.

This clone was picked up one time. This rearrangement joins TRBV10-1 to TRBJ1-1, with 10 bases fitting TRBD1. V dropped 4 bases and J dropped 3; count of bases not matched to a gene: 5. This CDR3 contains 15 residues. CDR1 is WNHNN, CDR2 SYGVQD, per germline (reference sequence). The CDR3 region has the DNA TGCGCCAGCAGTGGGGGGGGGACAGGGGACACTGAAGCTTTCTTT. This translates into CASSGGGTGDTEAFF.

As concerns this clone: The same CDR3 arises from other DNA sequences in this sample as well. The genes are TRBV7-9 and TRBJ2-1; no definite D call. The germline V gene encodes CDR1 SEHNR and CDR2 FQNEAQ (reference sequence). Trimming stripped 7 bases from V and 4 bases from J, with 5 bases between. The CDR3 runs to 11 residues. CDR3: CASTGYNEQFF. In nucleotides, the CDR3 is TGTGCCAGCACCGGGTACAATGAGCAGTTCTTC.

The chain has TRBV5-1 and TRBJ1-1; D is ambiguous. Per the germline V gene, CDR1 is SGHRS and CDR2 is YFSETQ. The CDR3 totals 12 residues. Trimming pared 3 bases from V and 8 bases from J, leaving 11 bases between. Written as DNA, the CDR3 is TGCGCCAGCAGCTACCAGGACGGCGAAGCTTTCTTT. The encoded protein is CASSYQDGEAFF.

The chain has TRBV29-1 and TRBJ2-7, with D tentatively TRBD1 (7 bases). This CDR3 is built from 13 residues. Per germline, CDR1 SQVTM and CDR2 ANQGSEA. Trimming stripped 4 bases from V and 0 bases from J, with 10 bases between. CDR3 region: CSVAGGSSYEQYF. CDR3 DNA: TGCAGCGTTGCAGGGGGGAGCTCCTACGAGCAGTACTTC.

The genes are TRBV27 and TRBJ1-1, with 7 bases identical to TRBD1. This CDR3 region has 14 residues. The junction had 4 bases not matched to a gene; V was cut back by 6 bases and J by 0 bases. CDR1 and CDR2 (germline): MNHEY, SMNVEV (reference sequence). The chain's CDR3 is CASSRDSMNTEAFF. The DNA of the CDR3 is TGTGCCAGCAGCCGGGACAGCATGAACACTGAAGCTTTCTTT.

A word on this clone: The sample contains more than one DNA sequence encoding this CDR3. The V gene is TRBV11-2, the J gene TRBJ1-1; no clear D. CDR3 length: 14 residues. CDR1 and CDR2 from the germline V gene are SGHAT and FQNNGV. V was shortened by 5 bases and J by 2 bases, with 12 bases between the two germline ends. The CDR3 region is CASSPRGRNTEAFF. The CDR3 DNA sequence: TGTGCCAGCAGCCCCCGCGGACGTAACACTGAAGCTTTCTTT.

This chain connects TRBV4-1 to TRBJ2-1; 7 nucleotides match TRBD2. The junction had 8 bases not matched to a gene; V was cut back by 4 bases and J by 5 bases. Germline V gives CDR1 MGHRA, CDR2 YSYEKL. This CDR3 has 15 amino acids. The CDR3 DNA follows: TGCGCCAGCAGCCTACTGGGACTACCGAACAATGAGCAGTTCTTC. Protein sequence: CASSLLGLPNNEQFF.

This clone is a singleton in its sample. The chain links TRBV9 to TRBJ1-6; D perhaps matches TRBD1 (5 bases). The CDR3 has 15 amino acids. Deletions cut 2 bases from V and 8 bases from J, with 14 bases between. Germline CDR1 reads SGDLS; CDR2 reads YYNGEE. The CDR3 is CASSVGGGSHSPLHF. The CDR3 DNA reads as TGTGCCAGCAGCGTGGGGGGTGGGTCACATTCACCCCTCCACTTT.

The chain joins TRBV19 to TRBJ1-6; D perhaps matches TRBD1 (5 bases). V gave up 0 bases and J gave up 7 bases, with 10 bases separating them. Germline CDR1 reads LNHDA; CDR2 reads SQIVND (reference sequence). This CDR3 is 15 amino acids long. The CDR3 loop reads CASSIEGGGNSPLHF. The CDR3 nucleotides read TGTGCCAGTAGTATAGAGGGCGGGGGGAATTCACCCCTCCACTTT.

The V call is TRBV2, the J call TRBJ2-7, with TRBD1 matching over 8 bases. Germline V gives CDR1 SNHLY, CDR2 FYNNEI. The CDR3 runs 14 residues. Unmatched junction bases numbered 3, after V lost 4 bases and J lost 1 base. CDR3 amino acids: CASSVGTGSYEQYF. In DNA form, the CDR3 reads TGTGCCAGCAGTGTGGGGACAGGTTCCTACGAGCAGTACTTC.

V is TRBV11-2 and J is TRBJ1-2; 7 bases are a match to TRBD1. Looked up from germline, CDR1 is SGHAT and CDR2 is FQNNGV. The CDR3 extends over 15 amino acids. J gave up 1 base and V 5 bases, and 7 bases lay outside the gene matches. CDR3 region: CASSDGTANNYGYTF. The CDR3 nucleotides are TGTGCCAGCAGCGACGGGACAGCTAATAACTATGGCTACACCTTC.

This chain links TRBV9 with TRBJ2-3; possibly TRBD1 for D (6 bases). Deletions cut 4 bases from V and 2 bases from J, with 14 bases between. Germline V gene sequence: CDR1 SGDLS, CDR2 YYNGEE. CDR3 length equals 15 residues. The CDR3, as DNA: TGTGCCAGCAGCCAGGACAGACCTTTCACAGATACGCAGTATTTT. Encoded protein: CASSQDRPFTDTQYF.